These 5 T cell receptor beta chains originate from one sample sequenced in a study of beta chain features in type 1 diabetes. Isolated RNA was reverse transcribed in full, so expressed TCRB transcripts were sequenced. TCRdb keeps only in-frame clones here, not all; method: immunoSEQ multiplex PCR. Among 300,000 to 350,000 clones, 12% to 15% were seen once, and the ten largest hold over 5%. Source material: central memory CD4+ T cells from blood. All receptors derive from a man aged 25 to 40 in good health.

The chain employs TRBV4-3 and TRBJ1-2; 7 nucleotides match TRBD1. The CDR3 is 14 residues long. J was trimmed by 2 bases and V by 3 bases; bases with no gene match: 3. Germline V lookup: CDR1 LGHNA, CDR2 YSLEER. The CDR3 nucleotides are TGCGCCAGCAGCCAGCTACAGGGGAACTATGGCTACACCTTC. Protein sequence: CASSQLQGNYGYTF.

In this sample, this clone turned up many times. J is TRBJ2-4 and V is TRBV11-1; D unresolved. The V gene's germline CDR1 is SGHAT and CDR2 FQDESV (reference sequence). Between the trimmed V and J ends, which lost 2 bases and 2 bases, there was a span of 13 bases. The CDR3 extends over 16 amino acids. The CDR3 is CASSLSKGRSKNIQYF. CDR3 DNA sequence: TGTGCCAGCAGCTTATCAAAGGGCCGCTCCAAAAACATTCAGTACTTC.

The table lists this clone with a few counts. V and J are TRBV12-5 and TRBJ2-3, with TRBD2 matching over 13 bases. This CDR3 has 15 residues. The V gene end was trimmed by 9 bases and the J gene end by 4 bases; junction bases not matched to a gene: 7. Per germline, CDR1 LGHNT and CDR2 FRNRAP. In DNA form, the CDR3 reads TGTGCTAGCTCCCCGGGACTAGCGGGGTCAGATACGCAGTATTTT. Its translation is CASSPGLAGSDTQYF.

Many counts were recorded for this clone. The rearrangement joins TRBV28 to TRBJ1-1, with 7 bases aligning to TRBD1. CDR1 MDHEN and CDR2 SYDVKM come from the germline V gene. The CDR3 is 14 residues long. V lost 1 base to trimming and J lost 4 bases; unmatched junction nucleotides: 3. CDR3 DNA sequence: TGTGCCAGCAGTTTATTGACAGGGACCACTGAAGCTTTCTTT. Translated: CASSLLTGTTEAFF.

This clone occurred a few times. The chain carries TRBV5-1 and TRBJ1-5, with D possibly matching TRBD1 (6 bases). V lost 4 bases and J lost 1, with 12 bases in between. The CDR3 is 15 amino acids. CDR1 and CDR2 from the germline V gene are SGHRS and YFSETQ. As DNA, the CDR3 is TGCGCCAGCAGCCTGGGTGGGGGCAGCAATCAGCCCCAGCATTTT. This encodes CASSLGGGSNQPQHF.